This T cell receptor beta chain was found in a study of cytomegalovirus exposure and HLA in healthy donors. Overall study results and limits: Exclusion as indistinguishable affected some V segments, including TRBV6-2 and TRBV6-3.

13 Jbeta primers and 60 Vbeta primers were used for the PCR. Libraries were prepared by immunoSEQ multiplex PCR; TCRdb keeps only in-frame clonotypes and omits some of them. Found here are 120,000 to 150,000 clones, about 76% of them singletons; the top ten hold approximately 2.8%. In the case of this clone: Its matching antigen is unknown.

CDR1 SEHNR and CDR2 FQNEAQ come from the germline V gene (reference sequence). V shed 6 bases and J 1 base; nucleotides not matched to a gene: 6. The CDR3 contains 15 residues. The chain couples TRBV7-9 to TRBJ1-2, with 9 bases aligning to TRBD1. The TCR was taken from a female donor in good health and CMV-seronegative. Source material: PBMCs. The CDR3 region is CASSPTGGVNYGYTF. Written as DNA, the CDR3 is TGTGCCAGCAGTCCCACAGGGGGCGTTAACTATGGCTACACCTTC.